The 30 T cell receptor beta chains presented below share a single source sample, sequenced in a study of identical twins' blood T cells. Each CDR3 protein gets one entry after TCRdb re-called the 5' RACE reads with MiXCR. Altogether 350,000 to 450,000 distinct CDR3 sequences are present, 25% to 35% being singletons, with the ten largest covering 5.5% to 7%. The material sequenced was PBMCs. The receptors were sampled from a woman aged 18 to 50 in good health.

A remark on this clonotype: A much more abundant neighbour one base away suggests this may be a read error. The rearrangement links TRBV3-1 to TRBJ1-1, with unresolved D. Trimming cost V 2 bases and J 12 bases, with 10 bases left between them. The CDR3 spans 11 residues. Germline V gene lookup returns CDR1 LGHDT and CDR2 YNNKEL (reference sequence). The CDR3 sequence is CASSQLHGTFF. The CDR3 DNA is TGTGCCAGCAGCCAACTCCACGGAACTTTCTTT.

This clonotype was detected only a few times. CDR3 nucleotides: TGTGCCAGCAGCTTAACCACCCTTCGGGACCACCTGAACACTGAAGCTTTCTTT. Amino acids: CASSLTTLRDHLNTEAFF. This chain uses TRBV11-2 with TRBJ1-1, with D tentatively TRBD1 (5 bases). CDR3 length equals 18 residues. Germline CDR1 reads SGHAT; CDR2 reads FQNNGV. Trimming removed 2 bases at V and 0 bases at J, with 19 bases between.

In this sample, this clonotype turned up a few times. V and J are TRBV20-1 and TRBJ2-1; D remains ambiguous. V was pared by 6 bases and J by 3 bases, with 9 bases between. From germline, CDR1 is DFQATT and CDR2 SNEGSKA (reference sequence). The CDR3 length is 12 residues. Here the CDR3 reads CSAVRVYNEQFF. The CDR3 region has the DNA TGCAGTGCAGTACGGGTCTACAATGAGCAGTTCTTC.

This clonotype showed up just a few times. The genes are TRBV11-3 and TRBJ1-2; no firm D call. Germline-derived CDR1 and CDR2 are SGHNT and YENEEA. V lost 0 bases to trimming and J lost 0 bases, with 8 bases between them. This CDR3 spans 15 amino acids. DNA for the CDR3: TGTGCCAGCAGCTTAGAGGCTTTACCTAACTATGGCTACACCTTC. It codes for CASSLEALPNYGYTF.

This rearrangement joins TRBV7-3 to TRBJ2-1, with D perhaps matching TRBD1 (6 bases). Trimming cost V 2 bases and J 8 bases, with 10 bases left between them. CDR1 is SGHTA, CDR2 FQGTGA, per germline. The CDR3 spans 13 residues. The chain's CDR3 is CASSLLGGDEQFF. CDR3 nucleotides: TGTGCCAGCAGCTTACTAGGGGGTGATGAGCAGTTCTTC.

Only a few counts were recorded for this clonotype. This CDR3 is CASRSGLAGNTGELFF. CDR3 coding DNA: TGTGCCAGCAGGTCGGGACTAGCGGGGAACACCGGGGAGCTGTTTTTT. The chain combines TRBV6-1 with TRBJ2-2, with 12 bases that match TRBD2. Unmatched junction bases numbered 3, after V lost 6 bases and J lost 1 base. CDR1 and CDR2 (germline): MNHNS, SASEGT. The CDR3 is 16 residues long.

This clonotype was found once. This rearrangement joins TRBV12-3 or TRBV12-4 to TRBJ2-1; 7 positions agree with TRBD1. This CDR3 is 13 amino acids long. Trimming at V came to 7 bases and at J to 2 bases, leaving 2 bases not matched to a gene. The CDR3 sequence: CASTQGAYNEQFF. As DNA, the CDR3 is TGTGCCAGCACCCAGGGGGCCTACAATGAGCAGTTCTTC.

The V and J genes are TRBV19 and TRBJ1-1; D is ambiguous. CDR1 LNHDA and CDR2 SQIVND come from the germline V gene (reference sequence). The CDR3 has 15 amino acids. V lost 3 bases and J 4 bases, leaving 15 bases between the germline ends. The CDR3 sequence is CASSIRGSLGTEAFF. CDR3 DNA sequence: TGTGCCAGTAGTATTAGAGGTAGCCTGGGCACTGAAGCTTTCTTT.

This clonotype was seen a few times. This chain uses TRBV20-1 with TRBJ2-3, with no clear D. V lost 0 bases to trimming and J lost 1 base, with 5 bases between them. The germline V gene encodes CDR1 DFQATT and CDR2 SNEGSKA (reference sequence). CDR3 size: 13 residues. The CDR3 is CSARDLRTDTQYF. The CDR3 DNA reads TGCAGTGCTAGAGACTTGCGCACAGATACGCAGTATTTT.

This clonotype was observed at least ten times. The rearrangement links TRBV11-3 to TRBJ2-3; D remains ambiguous. This CDR3 spans 12 amino acids. Germline V gene data show CDR1 as SGHNT and CDR2 as YENEEA. V shed 1 base and J shed 7 bases, with 6 bases lying between them. CDR3 amino acids: CASSLAGYTQYF. CDR3 bases: TGTGCCAGCAGCTTAGCCGGGTATACGCAGTATTTT.

This sequence joins TRBV20-1 and TRBJ1-3; D remains unclear. The germline V gene encodes CDR1 DFQATT and CDR2 SNEGSKA (reference sequence). The CDR3 is 15 amino acids. Between the trimmed V and J ends, which lost 5 bases and 0 bases, there was a span of 14 bases. The CDR3 DNA sequence: TGCAGTGCTGCCCATTACCTCGACTCTGGAAACACCATATATTTT. Protein sequence: CSAAHYLDSGNTIYF.

CDR3 region: CASSSGGSIGTEAFF. CDR3 in DNA: TGCGCCAGCAGCTCCGGAGGCTCGATTGGCACTGAAGCTTTCTTT. This chain joins TRBV5-1 and TRBJ1-1; D uncertain. The V gene's germline CDR1 is SGHRS and CDR2 YFSETQ. Trimming left V 3 bases short and J 4 bases short, with 16 bases between. This CDR3 comprises 15 residues.

This clonotype was counted many times. V and J are TRBV11-3 and TRBJ2-1; D unresolved. Trimming shortened V by 0 bases and J by 7 bases, and 10 bases separated the two germline ends. This CDR3 region has 14 residues. The germline V gene has CDR1 SGHNT and CDR2 YENEEA. The CDR3 DNA follows: TGTGCCAGCAGCTTAGATCTTTCCAGGAATGAGCAGTTCTTC. Protein: CASSLDLSRNEQFF.

This clonotype was observed a single time. The chain joins TRBV3-1 to TRBJ1-4; D perhaps matches TRBD1 (5 bases). V dropped 1 base and J dropped 8 bases, with 14 bases sitting between them. Germline V gives CDR1 LGHDT, CDR2 YNNKEL (reference sequence). This CDR3 region has 15 residues. The CDR3 is CASSQVQGFAEKLFF. The CDR3 DNA is TGTGCCAGCAGCCAAGTTCAGGGCTTCGCAGAAAAACTGTTTTTT.

This chain joins TRBV18 and TRBJ2-2; possibly TRBD2 for D (5 bases). The CDR3 has 16 residues. Trimming removed 1 base at V and 2 bases at J, with 11 bases between. From germline, CDR1 is KGHSH and CDR2 LQKENI. The CDR3 region has the DNA TGTGCCAGCTCACCACGCCGGGGATTAAACACCGGGGAGCTGTTTTTT. Encoded protein: CASSPRRGLNTGELFF.

The chain joins TRBV30 to TRBJ1-3; D is unresolved. The ends were cut back, 4 bases at V and 5 bases at J, with 12 bases in the middle. Germline CDR1 GTSNPN, CDR2 SVGIG (reference sequence). This CDR3 is built from 13 residues. The CDR3 protein is CAWTGETRNTIYF. CDR3 nucleotide sequence: TGTGCCTGGACGGGAGAGACACGAAACACCATATATTTT.

The CDR3 region has the DNA TGCGCCAGCAGCCAAGAGGGGGGACAAAGCTTACGGGAAAAACTGTTTTTT. This translates into CASSQEGGQSLREKLFF. The chain combines TRBV4-3 with TRBJ1-4; weak D call: TRBD1 (6 bases). V was cut by 0 bases and J by 8 bases, with 19 bases left in between. CDR1 and CDR2 from the germline V gene are LGHNA and YSLEER. CDR3 length equals 17 residues.

The table lists this clonotype with many counts. V and J are TRBV19 and TRBJ1-1; D ambiguous. CDR1 LNHDA and CDR2 SQIVND come from the germline V gene (reference sequence). The ends were cut back, 3 bases at V and 5 bases at J, with 13 bases in the middle. The CDR3 spans 14 residues. The CDR3 nucleotides read TGTGCCAGTAGTATGGGGATGGAATCGACTGAAGCTTTCTTT. It encodes CASSMGMESTEAFF.

As to this clonotype: A read error is possible here, since a much larger clone lies one base away. The CDR3 protein is CASSSLWNTEAFF. The CDR3 DNA reads as TGCGCCAGCAGCTCTTTATGGAACACTGAAGCTTTCTTT. The chain couples TRBV5-1 to TRBJ1-1, with D hard to call. The CDR3 loop spans 13 amino acids. From germline, CDR1 is SGHRS and CDR2 YFSETQ. V lost 3 bases and J 1 base, leaving 7 bases between the germline ends.

This clonotype was observed a few times. DNA of the CDR3: TGTGCCAGCAGCCGTCCCCCTGAACCGAGGGCGTTCTTC. This gives the protein CASSRPPEPRAFF. The chain is built from TRBV3-1 and TRBJ2-1; weak D call: TRBD2 (5 bases). With 4 bases removed from V and 15 bases from J, the gap between germline ends came to 19 bases. The CDR3 has 13 residues. Germline V CDR1 and CDR2: LGHDT, YNNKEL (reference sequence).

The CDR3 loop is CSARDSRDTEAFF. DNA of the CDR3: TGCAGTGCTAGAGATTCCAGGGACACTGAAGCTTTCTTT. The chain carries TRBV20-1 and TRBJ1-1; possibly TRBD1 for D (5 bases). CDR1 is DFQATT and CDR2 is SNEGSKA in the germline V gene (reference sequence). CDR3 length: 13 amino acids. The ends were cut back, 0 bases at V and 3 bases at J, with 8 bases in the middle.

The chain joins TRBV5-1 to TRBJ1-2, with 7 bases fitting TRBD1. After removal of 3 bases from V and 8 bases from J, the junction contained 10 bases not matched to a gene. This CDR3 spans 14 amino acids. Germline loops: CDR1 SGHRS, CDR2 YFSETQ. The CDR3 DNA sequence: TGCGCCAGCAGCTCCGTAGACAGGGTAATCGGCTACACCTTC. Amino acids: CASSSVDRVIGYTF. Complete variable domain (other parts from reference TRBV5-1 and TRBJ1-2): KAGVTQTPRYLIKTRGQQVTLSCSPISGHRSVSWYQQTPGQGLQFLFEYFSETQRNKGNFPGRFSGRQFSNSRSEMNVSTLELGDSALYLCASSSVDRVIGYTFGSGTRLTVV.

The chain is built from TRBV20-1 and TRBJ2-3, with D perhaps matching TRBD2 (5 bases). The CDR3 totals 12 residues. Deletions cut 7 bases from V and 8 bases from J, with 16 bases between. The germline V gene encodes CDR1 DFQATT and CDR2 SNEGSKA (reference sequence). The CDR3 protein is CSVNLLRVTQYF. The CDR3 DNA reads TGCAGTGTGAATCTTCTGAGGGTTACGCAGTATTTT.

This clonotype occurred a few times. This chain joins TRBV20-1 and TRBJ1-5; no definite D call. The germline CDR1 and CDR2 sequences are DFQATT and SNEGSKA (reference sequence). V dropped 1 base and J dropped 11 bases, with 18 bases sitting between them. This CDR3 has 14 residues. The CDR3 bases are TGCAGTGCTAGAGGTGCGGGGTTTGGGTGGACCCAGCATTTT. This gives the protein CSARGAGFGWTQHF.

V is TRBV19 and J is TRBJ1-1; D is unclear. CDR1 LNHDA and CDR2 SQIVND come from the germline V gene (reference sequence). The V end was cut by 1 base, the J end by 2 bases, with 8 bases between. The CDR3 spans 14 residues. Here the CDR3 DNA reads TGTGCCAGTAGTATAGTGACCGGCAACACTGAAGCTTTCTTT. This sequence encodes CASSIVTGNTEAFF.

This clonotype was seen a few times. The chain couples TRBV10-3 to TRBJ2-3; D remains unclear. The CDR3 runs 12 residues. The V gene lost 0 bases and the J gene lost 5 bases, with 3 bases spanning the gap. Germline loops: CDR1 ENHRY, CDR2 SYGVKD. CDR3 sequence: CAISESLDTQYF. In DNA, the CDR3 is TGTGCCATCAGTGAGTCATTAGATACGCAGTATTTT.

The genes are TRBV6-2 or TRBV6-3 and TRBJ1-6, with a possible D match to TRBD1 (5 bases). Germline CDR1 is MNHEY and CDR2 is SVGEGT. The CDR3 loop spans 12 amino acids. Trimming removed 8 bases at V and 8 bases at J, with 10 bases between. CDR3 residues: CASRDGYSPLHF. The DNA of the CDR3 is TGTGCCAGCCGGGACGGCTATTCACCCCTCCACTTT.

This clonotype has just a few counts. V is TRBV12-3 or TRBV12-4 and J is TRBJ2-7, with 8 bases fitting TRBD2. The CDR3 loop spans 14 amino acids. V shed 6 bases and J 5 bases; nucleotides not matched to a gene: 9. The CDR3 loop is CASRSGTRSNEQYF. CDR3 sequence (DNA): TGTGCCAGCAGATCCGGGACTAGGAGTAACGAGCAGTACTTC.

The chain links TRBV6-5 to TRBJ1-1; D gene unclear. The CDR3 is 13 residues long. Germline V gene sequence: CDR1 MNHEY, CDR2 SVGAGI. Trimming removed 5 bases at V and 5 bases at J, with 12 bases between. The CDR3 loop is CASSHGPGTEAFF. In DNA form, the CDR3 reads TGTGCCAGCAGTCACGGGCCGGGAACTGAAGCTTTCTTT.

A note on this clonotype: A much larger clone is a single base away; this may be a read error. The chain combines TRBV20-1 with TRBJ2-1; TRBD2 matches at 10 bases. V shed 6 bases and J 3 bases; nucleotides not matched to a gene: 14. Looked up from germline, CDR1 is DFQATT and CDR2 is SNEGSKA (reference sequence). The CDR3 is 17 amino acids. The CDR3 sequence is CSAIRLAGYFYYNEQFF. The CDR3 DNA is TGCAGTGCAATTAGACTAGCGGGTTACTTCTACTACAATGAGCAGTTCTTC.